This T cell receptor beta chain stems from a study of OX40 agonist ivuxolimab in advanced cancers. V was shortened by 7 bases and J by 0 bases, with 7 bases between the two germline ends. This CDR3 region has 14 residues. The germline V gene has CDR1 SGHAT and CDR2 FQNNGV. The protocol was immunoSEQ multiplex PCR, while the TCRdb copy is restricted to in-frame clones and leaves out a portion. The sample has about 33,000 clones; more than 65% are singletons. This clone was detected a few times. This TCR was recovered from an adult with an advanced solid tumor such as melanoma, head and neck, liver or kidney cancer. Material: CD4+ or CD8+ T cells sorted from blood, obtained in a trial of the OX40 agonist ivuxolimab. The chain uses TRBV11-2 and TRBJ2-6; D ambiguous. The DNA of the CDR3 is TGTGCCAGCATCGCTATCTCTGGGGCCAACGTCCTGACTTTC. The encoded protein is CASIAISGANVLTF.